The 19 T cell receptor beta chains presented below share a single source sample, sequenced in a study of beta chain features in type 1 diabetes. Study-level findings and limits: The study found moderately but significantly shorter TCRB CDR3s in all four CD4+ subsets of Type 1 diabetes patients.

Which antigens these TCRs recognize remains unknown. Since all of the isolated RNA was reverse transcribed, expressed TCRB transcripts were what got sequenced. Method: immunoSEQ multiplex PCR; TCRdb's copy keeps in-frame clones and lacks some. The sample has 280,000 or so clones; 15% are singletons. The sample taken for sequencing was naive CD4+ T cells from blood. Source of these receptors: a man between 18 and 35 years old with type 1 diabetes.

This clone was seen more than once but under ten times. The CDR3 DNA is TGTGCCAGTAGTTTTCAGGGGCCCTCGGCTTTCTTT. This translates into CASSFQGPSAFF. The chain carries TRBV19 and TRBJ1-1; D might be TRBD1 (6 bases). V gave up 5 bases and J gave up 11 bases, with 15 bases separating them. Germline lookup yields CDR1 LNHDA and CDR2 SQIVND (reference sequence). This CDR3 has 12 residues.

This chain connects TRBV5-1 to TRBJ2-1; D ambiguous. The V gene lost 4 bases and the J gene lost 0 bases, with 11 bases spanning the gap. This CDR3 is built from 15 residues. Germline loops: CDR1 SGHRS, CDR2 YFSETQ. CDR3 amino acids: CASSHQQSSYNEQFF. As DNA, the CDR3 is TGCGCCAGCAGCCACCAACAGAGCTCCTACAATGAGCAGTTCTTC.

This clone was seen more than once but under ten times. This chain uses TRBV5-1 with TRBJ2-7; D remains unclear. The CDR3 is made up of 13 amino acids. Germline V CDR1 and CDR2: SGHRS, YFSETQ. Between the trimmed V and J ends, which lost 7 bases and 3 bases, there was a span of 14 bases. CDR3 nucleotides: TGCGCCAGCTCGACCGGTCGGGTCTACGAGCAGTACTTC. Translation gives CASSTGRVYEQYF.

This clone was seen more than once but under ten times. The rearrangement uses TRBV2 and TRBJ2-7; 9 bases agree with TRBD2. The trim removed 1 base at V and 2 bases at J, leaving 3 bases unmatched. The CDR3 runs to 15 residues. The germline V gene has CDR1 SNHLY and CDR2 FYNNEI. DNA for the CDR3: TGTGCCAGCAGTGAAGTAAGCGGGGGGACCTACGAGCAGTACTTC. It yields the protein CASSEVSGGTYEQYF.

The chain couples TRBV28 to TRBJ2-5, with TRBD1 matching 11 bases. The end of the DNA fits TRBJ2-7 better, so the J call may be wrong. The CDR3 length is 16 residues. Looked up from germline, CDR1 is MDHEN and CDR2 is SYDVKM. The DNA of the CDR3 is TGTGCCAGCAGCTCTCCCGGGACAGGGGGAGCCTACGAGCAGTACTTC. As protein: CASSSPGTGGAYEQYF.

This clone showed up just a few times. The same CDR3 arises from other DNA sequences in this sample as well. CDR3 sequence reads: CASSLAESTDTQYF. As DNA, the CDR3 is TGCGCCAGCAGCTTGGCGGAGAGCACAGATACGCAGTATTTT. This chain joins TRBV5-1 and TRBJ2-3; D unresolved. This CDR3 spans 14 amino acids. Germline loops: CDR1 SGHRS, CDR2 YFSETQ. Trimming pared 0 bases from V and 0 bases from J, leaving 5 bases between.

This clone was counted between two and nine times. The CDR3 DNA follows: TGCAGCGTGAAAGATTGGCAGGGCGGGGAGAACACTGAAGCTTTCTTT. Its translation is CSVKDWQGGENTEAFF. The J gene is TRBJ1-1, the V gene TRBV29-1, with D tentatively TRBD1 (5 bases). The CDR3 spans 16 residues. V was pared by 6 bases and J by 1 base, with 21 bases between. Looked up from germline, CDR1 is SQVTM and CDR2 is ANQGSEA.

There are a few counts of this clone. The genes are TRBV5-1 and TRBJ2-7; 9 bases are a match to TRBD1. CDR1 and CDR2 (germline): SGHRS, YFSETQ. Unmatched junction bases numbered 6, after V lost 4 bases and J lost 4 bases. The CDR3 has 14 amino acids. The CDR3 bases are TGCGCCAGCAGCCGGGACAGGGCCGTTTACGAGCAGTACTTC. Protein sequence: CASSRDRAVYEQYF.

The chain recombines TRBV14 with TRBJ2-7; D is undetermined. Germline lookup yields CDR1 SGHDN and CDR2 FVKESK. This CDR3 has 11 amino acids. Trimming took off 0 bases at V and 6 bases at J, with 3 bases between the two ends. The CDR3 nucleotides read TGTGCCAGCAGCCAAGACGGCGAGCAGTACTTC. Translation gives CASSQDGEQYF.

The rearrangement links TRBV19 to TRBJ1-5; D not certain. This CDR3 has 15 residues. The V gene's germline CDR1 is LNHDA and CDR2 SQIVND (reference sequence). Trimming left V 4 bases short and J 0 bases short, with 10 bases between. CDR3 in amino acids: CASSKPGDSNQPQHF. The CDR3 nucleotides read TGTGCCAGTAGTAAACCGGGAGATAGCAATCAGCCCCAGCATTTT.

This clone was detected only a few times. This chain joins TRBV10-3 and TRBJ2-2, with 13 nucleotides matching TRBD2. The CDR3 has 16 amino acids. J was trimmed by 5 bases and V by 10 bases; bases with no gene match: 10. From germline, CDR1 is ENHRY and CDR2 SYGVKD. The CDR3 coding sequence is TGTGCCACCCGGGGACTAGCGGGAATTAAAACCGGGGAGCTGTTTTTT. It codes for CATRGLAGIKTGELFF.

A remark on this clone: The sample has other DNA sequences that encode this CDR3 too. The chain carries TRBV5-4 and TRBJ2-5; D may be TRBD2 (6 bases). Germline assignment: CDR1 SGHNT and CDR2 YYREEE (reference sequence). The CDR3 spans 13 residues. Trimming took 3 bases from V and 3 from J, leaving 9 bases between them. The chain's CDR3 is CASSSGGKETQYF. In nucleotides, the CDR3 is TGTGCCAGCAGCTCCGGGGGAAAAGAGACCCAGTACTTC.

The rearrangement links TRBV7-8 to TRBJ2-7; 8 nucleotides match TRBD2. The CDR3 extends over 14 amino acids. V lost 3 bases to trimming and J lost 2 bases; unmatched junction nucleotides: 3. Looked up from germline, CDR1 is SGHVS and CDR2 is FQNEAQ. CDR3 protein: CASSLREATYEQYF. The DNA of the CDR3 is TGTGCCAGCAGCTTGCGGGAGGCAACCTACGAGCAGTACTTC.

This clone was detected a few times. J is TRBJ2-3 and V is TRBV6-5; TRBD2 agrees at 8 bases. The V gene end was trimmed by 6 bases and the J gene end by 2 bases; junction bases not matched to a gene: 4. Per germline, CDR1 MNHEY and CDR2 SVGAGI. This CDR3 region has 14 residues. CDR3 in DNA: TGTGCCAGCAGGCGGGGGGCCTCCACAGATACGCAGTATTTT. Amino acid sequence: CASRRGASTDTQYF.

The V gene is TRBV5-6, the J gene TRBJ1-1; 7 positions match TRBD1. With V trimmed by 3 bases and J by 7 bases, 3 bases remained unmatched. Germline CDR1 SGHDT, CDR2 YYEEEE. This CDR3 spans 12 amino acids. The CDR3 region is CASSSWTGEAFF. CDR3 DNA: TGTGCCAGCAGCTCATGGACAGGTGAAGCTTTCTTT.

The chain joins TRBV2 to TRBJ2-1; D call uncertain. This CDR3 region has 13 residues. Germline V CDR1 and CDR2: SNHLY, FYNNEI. The V gene lost 2 bases and the J gene lost 4 bases, with 6 bases spanning the gap. The CDR3 here is CASSEMRYNEQFF. Written as DNA, the CDR3 is TGTGCCAGCAGTGAAATGCGATACAATGAGCAGTTCTTC.

V is TRBV5-4 and J is TRBJ1-2, with D maybe TRBD1 (6 bases). The CDR3 is 16 amino acids. V was shortened by 4 bases and J by 7 bases, with 23 bases between the two germline ends. Germline CDR1 is SGHNT and CDR2 is YYREEE (reference sequence). The CDR3 region has the DNA TGTGCCAGCAGCGGGGGTCTGGGGCAGGGGCCCGGTGGCTACACCTTC. This codes for CASSGGLGQGPGGYTF.

This chain uses TRBV28 with TRBJ1-6; D ambiguous. The CDR3 loop spans 12 amino acids. Germline CDR1 is MDHEN and CDR2 is SYDVKM. V was trimmed by 2 bases and J by 7 bases, leaving 3 bases between them. CDR3 sequence reads: CASSLENSPLHF. CDR3 nucleotide sequence: TGTGCCAGCAGTTTAGAGAATTCACCCCTCCACTTT.

This clone turned up a few times. The gene calls are TRBV7-2 and TRBJ1-5; D gene ambiguous. Trimming took 6 bases from V and 5 from J, leaving 11 bases between them. Germline CDR1 and CDR2: SGHTA and FQGNSA. The CDR3 runs 13 residues. The CDR3 loop reads CASSLGVYQPQHF. The CDR3 DNA is TGTGCCAGCAGTCTCGGTGTGTATCAGCCCCAGCATTTT.